Below, 20 T cell receptor beta chains from the same sample are listed, as sequenced in a study of cytomegalovirus exposure and HLA in healthy donors. Method: immunoSEQ multiplex PCR; TCRdb's copy keeps in-frame clones and lacks some. The sample shows 80,000 to 100,000 clones, approximately 90% of them seen only once. The sample comprised PBMCs. The receptors stem from a young woman in good health and CMV-seronegative.

CDR3 sequence reads: CASRRQGNYGYTF. The CDR3 coding sequence is TGTGCCAGCAGGAGACAGGGGAACTATGGCTACACCTTC. The V and J genes are TRBV6-5 and TRBJ1-2, with 8 bases lining up with TRBD1. The germline gives CDR1 MNHEY, CDR2 SVGAGI. The V gene end was trimmed by 6 bases and the J gene end by 2 bases; junction bases not matched to a gene: 2. The CDR3 is 13 amino acids.

V is TRBV18 and J is TRBJ2-2; TRBD1 is a possible D gene (6 bases). Deletions cut 4 bases from V and 0 bases from J, with 12 bases between. The CDR3 sequence is 16 residues long. Germline CDR1 reads KGHSH; CDR2 reads LQKENI. The CDR3 nucleotides read TGTGCCAGCTCACTTCTAGGACAGCCGAACACCGGGGAGCTGTTTTTT. Residues: CASSLLGQPNTGELFF.

V gene TRBV18 combines with J gene TRBJ2-7; 7 nucleotides match TRBD1. Trimming took 2 bases from V and 6 from J; bases not matched to a gene: 4. The CDR3 is made up of 13 amino acids. CDR1 and CDR2 (germline): KGHSH, LQKENI. The CDR3 region is CASSPTTGVEQYF. The CDR3 nucleotides are TGTGCCAGCTCACCAACAACAGGGGTCGAGCAGTACTTC.

The CDR3 bases are TGTGCCAGCAGCCCCTTTAAATTGGCGGGAGCTCGAGATACGCAGTATTTT. Translation gives CASSPFKLAGARDTQYF. The chain recombines TRBV5-6 with TRBJ2-3; the match to TRBD2 covers 7 bases. The CDR3 totals 17 residues. Trimming cost V 4 bases and J 5 bases; bases outside gene matches: 16. Germline CDR1 reads SGHDT; CDR2 reads YYEEEE.

This chain links TRBV18 with TRBJ2-5; maybe TRBD1 (7 bases). V gave up 8 bases and J gave up 5 bases, with 15 bases separating them. Per germline, CDR1 KGHSH and CDR2 LQKENI. CDR3 length equals 13 residues. The CDR3 sequence is CASGRGRLETQYF. CDR3 sequence (DNA): TGTGCCAGCGGCAGGGGGAGGTTGGAGACCCAGTACTTC.

This rearrangement joins TRBV9 to TRBJ2-1, with a weak D call TRBD2 (7 bases). The CDR3 is made up of 13 amino acids. Germline loops: CDR1 SGDLS, CDR2 YYNGEE. V was pared by 6 bases and J by 4 bases, with 11 bases between. CDR3 DNA sequence: TGTGCCAGCAACGGGGGGCTGTACAATGAGCAGTTCTTC. It specifies CASNGGLYNEQFF.

The rearrangement uses TRBV7-8 and TRBJ2-5; perhaps TRBD1 as D (5 bases). The ends were cut back, 5 bases at V and 3 bases at J, with 10 bases in the middle. CDR1 is SGHVS, CDR2 FQNEAQ, per germline. This CDR3 is 13 amino acids long. CDR3 sequence (DNA): TGTGCCAGCAGCCGGACAAACGAAGAGACCCAGTACTTC. Translating gives CASSRTNEETQYF.

The V gene is TRBV5-1, the J gene TRBJ1-1; 7 bases are a match to TRBD1. Trimming at V came to 4 bases and at J to 0 bases, leaving 6 bases not matched to a gene. Per the germline V gene, CDR1 is SGHRS and CDR2 is YFSETQ. The CDR3 extends over 15 amino acids. CDR3 DNA: TGCGCCAGCAGCCCTCAGGGGGGATTGAACACTGAAGCTTTCTTT. Its protein product is CASSPQGGLNTEAFF.

The chain recombines TRBV14 with TRBJ1-1; 7 bases match TRBD1. Germline loops: CDR1 SGHDN, CDR2 FVKESK. The CDR3 totals 16 residues. Losses at the gene ends were 4 bases for V and 11 bases for J; bases not matched to a gene: 19. The CDR3 bases are TGTGCCAGCAGCCTTGCCGTAACAGGGGCCGGGGGTAAGGCTTTCTTT. It encodes CASSLAVTGAGGKAFF.

The J gene is TRBJ2-6, the V gene TRBV29-1; D is unresolved. This CDR3 is built from 13 residues. V was shortened by 1 base and J by 2 bases, with 3 bases between the two germline ends. Germline V gene sequence: CDR1 SQVTM, CDR2 ANQGSEA. The CDR3 DNA is TGCAGCGTTGAAGTAGCTGGGGCCAACGTCCTGACTTTC. Protein sequence: CSVEVAGANVLTF.

A single count supports this clone. The chain uses TRBV4-3 and TRBJ2-7; maybe TRBD2 (5 bases). Trimming shortened V by 3 bases and J by 3 bases, and 12 bases separated the two germline ends. This CDR3 is built from 14 residues. Germline V gene sequence: CDR1 LGHNA, CDR2 YSLEER. In DNA form, the CDR3 reads TGCGCCAGCAGCCATCGAGGGATGGGCTACGAGCAGTACTTC. It translates to CASSHRGMGYEQYF.

The genes are TRBV18 and TRBJ1-2; 7 bases line up with TRBD1. The CDR3 contains 13 residues. Germline CDR1 is KGHSH and CDR2 is LQKENI. J gave up 4 bases and V 3 bases, and 2 bases lay outside the gene matches. The CDR3 sequence is CASSPAGGYGYTF. CDR3 DNA sequence: TGTGCCAGCTCACCGGCAGGGGGCTATGGCTACACCTTC.

The chain recombines TRBV9 with TRBJ2-3, with 10 positions matching TRBD2. Germline values: CDR1 SGDLS, CDR2 YYNGEE. V shed 2 bases and J 0 bases; nucleotides not matched to a gene: 3. The CDR3 spans 16 residues. The CDR3 sequence is CASSVTSGISTDTQYF. CDR3 DNA sequence: TGTGCCAGCAGCGTTACTAGCGGGATTAGCACAGATACGCAGTATTTT. Together with reference TRBV9 and TRBJ2-3, the CDR3 gives the full variable domain: DSGVTQTPKHLITATGQRVTLRCSPRSGDLSVYWYQQSLDQGLQFLIQYYNGEERAKGNILERFSAQQFPDLHSELNLSSLELGDSALYFCASSVTSGISTDTQYFGPGTRLTVL.

This clone appeared once. The V and J genes are TRBV28 and TRBJ2-3, with D maybe TRBD2 (5 bases). The CDR3 is made up of 14 amino acids. The germline gives CDR1 MDHEN, CDR2 SYDVKM. V lost 8 bases to trimming and J lost 1 base, with 13 bases between them. This chain's CDR3 is CASSFLRGTDTQYF. Written as DNA, the CDR3 is TGTGCCAGCTCATTTTTGAGGGGCACAGATACGCAGTATTTT.

This clone came up many times. This sequence joins TRBV12-5 and TRBJ2-7; TRBD1 aligns across 9 bases. V lost 6 bases and J lost 2; bases outside the gene matches: 2. Germline V gives CDR1 LGHNT, CDR2 FRNRAP. CDR3 length: 13 amino acids. As DNA, the CDR3 is TGTGCTAGTGGCCGGGACAGGGCCTACGAGCAGTACTTC. It translates to CASGRDRAYEQYF.

J is TRBJ2-5 and V is TRBV7-2, with 7 bases matching TRBD1. J was trimmed by 2 bases and V by 1 base; bases with no gene match: 7. Germline values: CDR1 SGHTA, CDR2 FQGNSA. This CDR3 is 16 amino acids long. CDR3 protein: CASSLGPWTGQETQYF. The CDR3 nucleotides are TGTGCCAGCAGCTTAGGGCCTTGGACAGGTCAAGAGACCCAGTACTTC.

This chain links TRBV2 with TRBJ2-7, with TRBD2 matching over 13 bases. J was trimmed by 4 bases and V by 7 bases; bases with no gene match: 4. The CDR3 consists of 14 residues. Germline lookup yields CDR1 SNHLY and CDR2 FYNNEI. CDR3 residues: CASTEGLAGYEQYF. CDR3 nucleotides: TGTGCCAGCACCGAGGGACTAGCGGGGTACGAGCAGTACTTC.

The gene calls are TRBV5-6 and TRBJ2-7, with 8 bases identical to TRBD2. Germline CDR1 is SGHDT and CDR2 is YYEEEE. This CDR3 is 15 amino acids long. V gave up 3 bases and J gave up 4 bases; unmatched junction bases: 9. The CDR3 nucleotides are TGTGCCAGCAGCTCAGCGGGACTAGAGACTTACGAGCAGTACTTC. It translates to CASSSAGLETYEQYF.

V gene TRBV6-1 combines with J gene TRBJ2-5; tentative D call: TRBD2 (5 bases). Trimming left V 10 bases short and J 1 base short, with 13 bases between. The CDR3 is 13 residues long. CDR1 is MNHNS and CDR2 is SASEGT in the germline V gene. This CDR3 reads CAITSGFQETQYF. The CDR3 DNA follows: TGTGCCATCACCTCGGGGTTCCAAGAGACCCAGTACTTC.

The rearrangement joins TRBV5-6 to TRBJ1-5; 9 bases fit TRBD1. The V segment lost 4 bases and the J segment 6 bases; nucleotides outside the gene matches: 5. Germline CDR1 is SGHDT and CDR2 is YYEEEE. The CDR3 spans 14 residues. The CDR3 DNA is TGTGCCAGCAGCCGACAGGGGGGAAGTCAGCCCCAGCATTTT. Its translation is CASSRQGGSQPQHF.